These 16 T cell receptor beta chains originate from one sample sequenced in a study of T cell responses to AZD1222 COVID-19 vaccine. Clones were read by immunoSEQ multiplex PCR, and TCRdb kept only the in-frame ones, dropping some. This table holds 150,000 or so clones, roughly 92% found once. The sequenced sample was peripheral blood, obtained on day 0 of AZD1222 vaccination. The source of these receptors is an adult in good health.

The chain links TRBV7-6 to TRBJ2-6; D may be TRBD1 or TRBD2 (5 bases each). Germline assignment: CDR1 SGHVS and CDR2 FNYEAQ. V was shortened by 6 bases and J by 4 bases, with 22 bases between the two germline ends. CDR3 length: 18 residues. The CDR3 region has the DNA TGTGCCAGCAGTCAAGAGGGCAGGGTGAATTCGGGGGCCAACGTCCTGACTTTC. Its translation is CASSQEGRVNSGANVLTF.

This sequence joins TRBV18 and TRBJ2-2; 13 bases line up with TRBD2. This CDR3 is 17 amino acids long. The junction had 2 bases not matched to a gene; V was cut back by 0 bases and J by 4 bases. Germline V gene sequence: CDR1 KGHSH, CDR2 LQKENI. CDR3 DNA: TGTGCCAGCTCACCACCGACTAGCGGGAGGAGCACCGGGGAGCTGTTTTTT. As protein: CASSPPTSGRSTGELFF.

This clone has only one observation. The V call is TRBV7-9, the J call TRBJ2-1; no reliable D call. This CDR3 is built from 11 residues. CDR1 SEHNR and CDR2 FQNEAQ come from the germline V gene (reference sequence). V was pared by 6 bases and J by 4 bases, with 4 bases between. The CDR3 nucleotides read TGTGCCAGCAGGCAATACAATGAGCAGTTCTTC. It codes for CASRQYNEQFF.

This clone was recorded once. The genes are TRBV19 and TRBJ1-5, with unresolved D. Germline assignment: CDR1 LNHDA and CDR2 SQIVND (reference sequence). The CDR3 length is 15 residues. Trimming cost V 3 bases and J 4 bases, with 13 bases left between them. CDR3 region: CASSIRVRLNQPQHF. For the CDR3, the DNA is TGTGCCAGTAGTATCCGGGTCAGATTAAATCAGCCCCAGCATTTT. Drawing the rest from reference TRBV19 and TRBJ1-5, the complete variable domain is DGGITQSPKYLFRKEGQNVTLSCEQNLNHDAMYWYRQDPGQGLRLIYYSQIVNDFQKGDIAEGYSVSREKKESFPLTVTSAQKNPTAFYLCASSIRVRLNQPQHFGDGTRLSIL.

The rearrangement joins TRBV6-5 to TRBJ1-2, with D uncertain. The V gene's germline CDR1 is MNHEY and CDR2 SVGAGI. The CDR3 has 14 residues. The V gene lost 9 bases and the J gene lost 4 bases, with 18 bases spanning the gap. The CDR3 is CASRTGGKAYGYTF. CDR3 bases: TGTGCCAGTCGGACGGGCGGAAAGGCCTATGGCTACACCTTC.

This clone was seen just once. The CDR3 is CASSYSTSGGRYEQYF. In DNA form, the CDR3 reads TGTGCCAGCAGTTACTCGACTAGCGGGGGTCGGTACGAGCAGTACTTC. The chain joins TRBV6-5 to TRBJ2-7; the match to TRBD2 covers 12 bases. The CDR3 covers 16 residues. V gave up 0 bases and J gave up 4 bases; unmatched junction bases: 4. Germline-derived CDR1 and CDR2 are MNHEY and SVGAGI.

The chain couples TRBV5-1 to TRBJ2-5; weak D call: TRBD1 (6 bases). This CDR3 is built from 14 residues. Per germline, CDR1 SGHRS and CDR2 YFSETQ. The V end lost 5 bases, the J end lost 4 bases, and 15 bases lay between the germline ends. The CDR3, as DNA: TGCGCCAGCAGGAGGGATACAGGGCGAGAGACCCAGTACTTC. As protein: CASRRDTGRETQYF.

The chain couples TRBV28 to TRBJ1-2; D might be TRBD1 (5 bases). With 5 bases removed from V and 2 bases from J, the gap between germline ends came to 18 bases. The CDR3 covers 16 residues. The germline V gene encodes CDR1 MDHEN and CDR2 SYDVKM. CDR3: CASSTPGRTQNYGYTF. CDR3 bases: TGTGCCAGCAGTACTCCGGGGCGGACACAAAACTATGGCTACACCTTC.

The DNA of the CDR3 is TGTGCCAGCAGCTTAGAGGTCGACACTGAAGCTTTCTTT. Its translation is CASSLEVDTEAFF. The chain employs TRBV7-9 and TRBJ1-1; D is unresolved. This CDR3 has 13 amino acids. The germline V gene has CDR1 SEHNR and CDR2 FQNEAQ (reference sequence). The V and J ends lost 1 base and 3 bases respectively, with 6 bases between them. Full variable domain (remainder filled in from reference TRBV7-9 and TRBJ1-1): DTGVSQNPRHKITKRGQNVTFRCDPISEHNRLYWYRQTLGQGPEFLTYFQNEAQLEKSRLLSDRFSAERPKGSFSTLEIQRTEQGDSAMYLCASSLEVDTEAFFGQGTRLTVV.

V gene TRBV6-5 combines with J gene TRBJ1-2; 8 bases fit TRBD1. With 6 bases clipped from V and 8 bases from J, the junction kept 11 bases outside the gene matches. This CDR3 has 14 amino acids. CDR1 MNHEY and CDR2 SVGAGI come from the germline V gene. The chain's CDR3 is CASRPQGVRAGYTF. In DNA, the CDR3 is TGTGCCAGCAGACCACAGGGGGTCCGTGCGGGCTACACCTTC.

CDR3 protein: CASSLGLNYGYTF. As DNA, the CDR3 is TGTGCCAGCAGTTTAGGTTTAAACTATGGCTACACCTTC. V is TRBV28 and J is TRBJ1-2; no clear D. The germline V gene encodes CDR1 MDHEN and CDR2 SYDVKM. Trimming pared 2 bases from V and 2 bases from J, leaving 6 bases between. The CDR3 extends over 13 amino acids.

Regarding this clone: Other nucleotide sequences from this sample produce the same CDR3. The V gene is TRBV27, the J gene TRBJ1-1; D gene unclear. The CDR3 contains 13 residues. Germline values: CDR1 MNHEY, CDR2 SMNVEV (reference sequence). Trimming removed 3 bases from V and 2 bases from J, with 7 bases in between. CDR3 protein: CASSFPGNTEAFF. The CDR3 DNA reads as TGTGCCAGCAGTTTTCCGGGTAACACTGAAGCTTTCTTT.

The sample holds one count of this clone. The V call is TRBV2, the J call TRBJ1-6; possibly TRBD1 for D (6 bases). With 10 bases removed from V and 10 bases from J, the gap between germline ends came to 14 bases. The CDR3 totals 12 residues. The V gene's germline CDR1 is SNHLY and CDR2 FYNNEI. The DNA for the CDR3 is TGTGCCACCAGGGAAGGGGGGTCACCCCTCCACTTT. Residues: CATREGGSPLHF.

The chain recombines TRBV28 with TRBJ1-1; tentatively, D is TRBD1 (5 bases). CDR1 and CDR2 from the germline V gene are MDHEN and SYDVKM. Trimming left V 1 base short and J 11 bases short, with 11 bases between. CDR3 size: 12 residues. The CDR3 is CASSLFGGAAFF. The CDR3 nucleotides are TGTGCCAGCAGTTTATTTGGAGGGGCCGCTTTCTTT.

V is TRBV7-8 and J is TRBJ2-7, with 10 bases aligning to TRBD2. Germline CDR1 SGHVS, CDR2 FQNEAQ. J was trimmed by 4 bases and V by 5 bases; bases with no gene match: 8. There are 15 residues in the CDR3. CDR3 nucleotides: TGTGCCAGCAGCGGTAGCGGGAGGCCGTTTTACGAGCAGTACTTC. It yields the protein CASSGSGRPFYEQYF.

The chain links TRBV10-3 to TRBJ1-5, with D unresolved. The germline CDR1 and CDR2 sequences are ENHRY and SYGVKD. Trimming pared 10 bases from V and 3 bases from J, leaving 13 bases between. The CDR3 extends over 13 amino acids. In DNA form, the CDR3 reads TGTGCCACCTCCCTGCAGGTCAATCAGCCCCAGCATTTT. Protein sequence: CATSLQVNQPQHF.